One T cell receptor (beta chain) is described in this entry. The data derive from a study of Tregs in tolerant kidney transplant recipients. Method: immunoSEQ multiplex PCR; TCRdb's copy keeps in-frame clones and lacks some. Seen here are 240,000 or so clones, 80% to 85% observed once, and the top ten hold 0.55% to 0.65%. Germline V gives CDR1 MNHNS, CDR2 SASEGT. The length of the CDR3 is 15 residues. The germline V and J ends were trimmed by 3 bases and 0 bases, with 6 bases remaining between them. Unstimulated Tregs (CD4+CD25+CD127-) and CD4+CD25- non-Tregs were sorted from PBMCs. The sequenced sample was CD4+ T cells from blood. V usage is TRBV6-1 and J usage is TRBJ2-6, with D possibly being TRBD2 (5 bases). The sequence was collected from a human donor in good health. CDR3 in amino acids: CASSDEGSGANVLTF. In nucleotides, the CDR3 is TGTGCCAGCAGTGACGAGGGCTCTGGGGCCAACGTCCTGACTTTC.